This T cell receptor beta chain was observed in a study of T cells in Graves' hyperthyroidism and ophthalmopathy. The source material, RNA transcripts, was used to amplify TCR beta CDR3 regions. Primed by the HTBI set, a first-round RT-PCR was run on the TCR CDR3. TCRdb re-called the multiplex PCR reads with MiXCR, one entry per CDR3 protein. The repertoire holds hundreds of thousands of distinct CDR3 sequences, with 15% to 18% as singletons. V dropped 3 bases and J dropped 11 bases, with 14 bases sitting between them. Germline loops: CDR1 LNHDA, CDR2 SQIVND (reference sequence). The CDR3 has 13 residues.

The sequencing sample was made of blood. The chain is built from TRBV19 and TRBJ2-1; maybe TRBD2 (5 bases). This receptor was taken from a woman aged 18-29 years with Graves' hyperthyroidism. CDR3 sequence reads: CASSMSLRGKQFF. The CDR3 bases are TGTGCCAGTAGTATGTCACTTAGAGGGAAGCAGTTCTTC.